What follows are 27 T cell receptor beta chains derived from one specimen sequenced in a study of TIL therapy for anti-PD-1-resistant metastatic lung cancer. Time point indicated: pre-treatment sample, taken before nivolumab and TIL therapy. Most excised metastases sampled were pleural nodules or supraclavicular lymph nodes. Sequencing used immunoSEQ v3. TCRdb keeps only in-frame clones here, not all; method: immunoSEQ multiplex PCR. Of approximately 97,000 clones in the sample, approximately 65% were seen once. The sample was tumor tissue, taken at baseline. All receptors come from a person between 30 and 79 years old with non-small cell lung cancer.

In this sample, this clone turned up a few times. This rearrangement joins TRBV7-9 to TRBJ2-3; tentatively, D is TRBD1 or TRBD2 (5 bases each). The V and J ends lost 3 bases and 5 bases respectively, with 9 bases between them. Germline values: CDR1 SEHNR, CDR2 FQNEAQ (reference sequence). This CDR3 contains 13 residues. In nucleotides, the CDR3 is TGTGCCAGCAGCTTCATTGGGGGAGATACGCAGTATTTT. This translates into CASSFIGGDTQYF.

This chain joins TRBV6-2 or TRBV6-3 and TRBJ2-1, with TRBD1 identical over 9 bases. In germline, CDR1 is MNHEY, CDR2 SVGEGT. The V segment lost 2 bases and the J segment 6 bases; nucleotides outside the gene matches: 11. The CDR3 consists of 17 residues. This chain's CDR3 is CASSYPMGQGKTNEQFF. Here the CDR3 DNA reads TGTGCCAGCAGTTACCCAATGGGACAGGGAAAGACCAATGAGCAGTTCTTC.

This clone was recorded many times. The chain is built from TRBV27 and TRBJ1-4, with D perhaps TRBD1 (6 bases). The CDR3 is 14 residues long. In germline, CDR1 is MNHEY, CDR2 SMNVEV (reference sequence). V dropped 2 bases and J dropped 8 bases, with 12 bases sitting between them. CDR3 region: CASSLQGYGEKLFF. The DNA of the CDR3 is TGTGCCAGCAGTTTACAGGGGTATGGAGAAAAACTGTTTTTT.

This clone was counted a few times. The J gene is TRBJ2-2, the V gene TRBV6-5; D gene uncertain. CDR1 and CDR2 from the germline V gene are MNHEY and SVGAGI. Trimming pared 7 bases from V and 3 bases from J, leaving 12 bases between. The CDR3 spans 14 residues. CDR3 nucleotides: TGTGCCAGCAATTTTCTATCGGACACCGGGGAGCTGTTTTTT. It translates to CASNFLSDTGELFF.

This clone showed up just once. This sequence joins TRBV5-1 and TRBJ2-3; D call uncertain. The ends were cut back, 0 bases at V and 0 bases at J, with 5 bases in the middle. This CDR3 is 14 amino acids long. CDR1 and CDR2 (germline): SGHRS, YFSETQ. The CDR3 nucleotides read TGCGCCAGCAGCTTGGCCATAAGCACAGATACGCAGTATTTT. Amino acids: CASSLAISTDTQYF. The complete variable domain, with remaining parts taken from reference TRBV5-1 and TRBJ2-3, reads KAGVTQTPRYLIKTRGQQVTLSCSPISGHRSVSWYQQTPGQGLQFLFEYFSETQRNKGNFPGRFSGRQFSNSRSEMNVSTLELGDSALYLCASSLAISTDTQYFGPGTRLTVL.

The chain couples TRBV4-1 to TRBJ2-5; D remains ambiguous. With 1 base removed from V and 5 bases from J, the gap between germline ends came to 14 bases. Germline V CDR1 and CDR2: MGHRA, YSYEKL. The CDR3 length is 15 residues. The CDR3 coding sequence is TGCGCCAGCAGCCAAGGGAACAGCGTGGGGGAGACCCAGTACTTC. It encodes CASSQGNSVGETQYF.

This clone was counted between two and nine times. The chain carries TRBV7-9 and TRBJ2-5; D call uncertain. The germline V gene encodes CDR1 SEHNR and CDR2 FQNEAQ (reference sequence). Between the trimmed V and J ends, which lost 0 bases and 1 base, there was a span of 6 bases. CDR3 length equals 14 residues. The CDR3 sequence: CASSLARFQETQYF. The CDR3 DNA reads as TGTGCCAGCAGCTTAGCACGATTCCAAGAGACCCAGTACTTC. The full variable domain, with the rest looked up from reference TRBV7-9 and TRBJ2-5, is DTGVSQNPRHKITKRGQNVTFRCDPISEHNRLYWYRQTLGQGPEFLTYFQNEAQLEKSRLLSDRFSAERPKGSFSTLEIQRTEQGDSAMYLCASSLARFQETQYFGPGTRLLVL.

This clone turned up a few times. The chain joins TRBV24-1 to TRBJ1-5; the match to TRBD1 covers 9 bases. CDR3 size: 14 residues. Germline V gene lookup returns CDR1 KGHDR and CDR2 SFDVKD. J lost 8 bases, V lost 3 bases, and 4 bases had no gene match. The CDR3 loop is CATSDGTGRKPQHF. The DNA of the CDR3 is TGTGCCACCAGTGATGGGACAGGGAGGAAGCCCCAGCATTTT.

This clone was counted between two and nine times. The sample has other DNA sequences that encode this CDR3 too. The rearrangement links TRBV30 to TRBJ1-2; 8 positions agree with TRBD1. Germline CDR1 and CDR2: GTSNPN and SVGIG (reference sequence). The CDR3 covers 12 residues. Trimming removed 5 bases from V and 4 bases from J; junction bases left unmatched: 3. The CDR3 protein is CAWSTGGYGYTF. The CDR3, as DNA: TGTGCCTGGTCTACAGGGGGCTATGGCTACACCTTC.

The chain links TRBV27 to TRBJ1-1, with D unclear. Trimming pared 3 bases from V and 0 bases from J, leaving 8 bases between. Germline CDR1 and CDR2: MNHEY and SMNVEV (reference sequence). The CDR3 runs 14 residues. The CDR3 loop is CASSFLGVNTEAFF. The CDR3 DNA reads TGTGCCAGCAGTTTCTTGGGTGTGAACACTGAAGCTTTCTTT.

This clone was recorded once. V gene TRBV7-6 combines with J gene TRBJ1-5, with D possibly matching TRBD1 (5 bases). V lost 5 bases, J lost 8 bases, and 13 bases lay in between. The germline V gene encodes CDR1 SGHVS and CDR2 FNYEAQ. This CDR3 is 13 amino acids long. CDR3 protein: CASSMTVREPQHF. The CDR3, as DNA: TGTGCCAGCAGCATGACAGTGCGGGAGCCCCAGCATTTT. Full variable domain (missing parts from reference TRBV7-6 and TRBJ1-5): GAGVSQSPRYKVTKRGQDVALRCDPISGHVSLYWYRQALGQGPEFLTYFNYEAQQDKSGLPNDRFSAERPEGSISTLTIQRTEQRDSAMYRCASSMTVREPQHFGDGTRLSIL.

V and J are TRBV24-1 and TRBJ2-3, with D perhaps matching TRBD2 (5 bases). Trimming left V 3 bases short and J 0 bases short, with 9 bases between. CDR3 length: 15 residues. In germline, CDR1 is KGHDR, CDR2 SFDVKD. The CDR3 DNA reads as TGTGCCACCAGTGATGACGGGGTTAGCACAGATACGCAGTATTTT. This gives the protein CATSDDGVSTDTQYF.

For the CDR3, the DNA is TGTGCCAGCAGCTTGGTGGGGTCAGGGAGGGTATTCGAGCAGTACTTC. Its protein is CASSLVGSGRVFEQYF. J is TRBJ2-7 and V is TRBV5-6; 7 bases agree with TRBD2. CDR1 and CDR2 from the germline V gene are SGHDT and YYEEEE. With 0 bases clipped from V and 6 bases from J, the junction kept 12 bases outside the gene matches. The CDR3 sequence is 16 residues long.

This clone was picked up a small number of times. This rearrangement joins TRBV29-1 to TRBJ2-2, with D maybe TRBD2 (5 bases). Germline V gene data show CDR1 as SQVTM and CDR2 as ANQGSEA. The V end was cut by 7 bases, the J end by 6 bases, with 15 bases between. The CDR3 loop spans 13 amino acids. In DNA, the CDR3 is TGCAGCGCCCGAACTAGGCCGTCCGGGGAGCTGTTTTTT. It encodes CSARTRPSGELFF.

This clone has only a few counts. The chain joins TRBV6-5 to TRBJ1-2, with 10 bases matching TRBD1. Germline V gene data show CDR1 as MNHEY and CDR2 as SVGAGI. The trim removed 7 bases at V and 4 bases at J, leaving 3 bases unmatched. The CDR3 is 13 residues long. The CDR3 here is CASNRDRGYGYTF. As DNA, the CDR3 is TGTGCCAGCAATAGGGACAGGGGCTATGGCTACACCTTC.

V is TRBV10-3 and J is TRBJ1-1; D is uncertain. Germline assignment: CDR1 ENHRY and CDR2 SYGVKD. Trimming removed 0 bases from V and 1 base from J, with 9 bases in between. The length of the CDR3 is 15 residues. The CDR3 bases are TGTGCCATCAGTGAGTCGGTCAGTAAGAACACTGAAGCTTTCTTT. Translation: CAISESVSKNTEAFF.

The chain is built from TRBV30 and TRBJ2-2; possibly TRBD1 for D (7 bases). This CDR3 spans 15 amino acids. V was clipped by 2 bases and J by 2 bases, with 12 bases between them. Germline values: CDR1 GTSNPN, CDR2 SVGIG (reference sequence). CDR3 residues: CAWSLGGGNTGELFF. The CDR3 coding sequence is TGTGCCTGGAGTTTAGGAGGGGGCAACACCGGGGAGCTGTTTTTT.

The chain uses TRBV4-3 and TRBJ2-7; 15 positions match TRBD2. This CDR3 contains 17 residues. The germline gives CDR1 LGHNA, CDR2 YSLEER. V lost 0 bases and J lost 9; bases outside the gene matches: 9. Here the CDR3 DNA reads TGCGCCAGCAGCCAAGATCTTGGGACTAGCGGGGGGTTCGCGCAGTACTTC. Amino acids: CASSQDLGTSGGFAQYF.

The genes are TRBV27 and TRBJ1-2, with 12 bases identical to TRBD1. The CDR3 runs to 14 residues. Trimming took 5 bases from V and 10 from J; bases not matched to a gene: 8. Germline V CDR1 and CDR2: MNHEY, SMNVEV (reference sequence). In DNA form, the CDR3 reads TGTGCCAGCAGTAAAAAGGGGACAGGGGGCCTCTACACCTTC. Protein sequence: CASSKKGTGGLYTF.

The chain combines TRBV6-5 with TRBJ1-2; D gene unclear. The CDR3 contains 15 residues. CDR1 and CDR2 (germline): MNHEY, SVGAGI. Trimming took off 0 bases at V and 4 bases at J, with 12 bases between the two ends. The CDR3 region has the DNA TGTGCCAGCAGTTACTCGATGTCAGCCGGCTATGGCTACACCTTC. The encoded protein is CASSYSMSAGYGYTF.

CDR3 in amino acids: CASSLSGRAGWETQYF. The CDR3, as DNA: TGTGCCAGCAGCTTAAGCGGGAGGGCCGGCTGGGAGACCCAGTACTTC. This chain connects TRBV5-6 to TRBJ2-5; 10 nucleotides match TRBD2. This CDR3 comprises 16 residues. CDR1 and CDR2 (germline): SGHDT, YYEEEE. The J segment lost 5 bases and the V segment lost 2 bases, leaving 9 bases of the junction unmatched.

The chain is built from TRBV7-2 and TRBJ2-6; D may be TRBD1 (6 bases). The CDR3 is 15 amino acids. Germline CDR1 SGHTA, CDR2 FQGNSA. V shed 5 bases and J shed 1 base, with 9 bases lying between them. CDR3 nucleotide sequence: TGTGCCAGCAGCGTACAGGGTTCTGGGGCCAACGTCCTGACTTTC. Translated: CASSVQGSGANVLTF.

This clone appeared a single time. The chain joins TRBV10-2 to TRBJ2-2; a possible D gene is TRBD2 (5 bases). CDR3 length equals 15 residues. The V end was cut by 5 bases, the J end by 1 base, with 11 bases between. CDR1 and CDR2 (germline): WSHSY, SAAADI. CDR3 sequence: CASSSDYLNTGELFF. For the CDR3, the DNA is TGCGCCAGCAGTTCTGACTACTTGAACACCGGGGAGCTGTTTTTT.

V gene TRBV28 combines with J gene TRBJ1-6; D gene ambiguous. From germline, CDR1 is MDHEN and CDR2 SYDVKM. CDR3 length: 13 amino acids. V lost 2 bases, J lost 8 bases, and 7 bases lay in between. The CDR3 DNA follows: TGTGCCAGCAGTTTAGTGGACTATTCACCCCTCCACTTT. Translating it yields CASSLVDYSPLHF.

The J gene is TRBJ2-3, the V gene TRBV6-5; TRBD2 aligns across 9 bases. The CDR3 spans 15 residues. V was pared by 5 bases and J by 4 bases, with 7 bases of the junction left unmatched. From germline, CDR1 is MNHEY and CDR2 SVGAGI. CDR3 region: CASSPPGLASDTQYF. Written as DNA, the CDR3 is TGTGCCAGCAGTCCTCCGGGACTAGCTTCAGATACGCAGTATTTT.

V and J are TRBV15 and TRBJ2-2; 8 bases are a match to TRBD2. Germline-derived CDR1 and CDR2 are LNHNV and YYDKDF (reference sequence). With 5 bases clipped from V and 6 bases from J, the junction kept 11 bases outside the gene matches. This CDR3 has 16 residues. The CDR3 here is CATSAKAGVGSGELFF. The CDR3 nucleotides are TGTGCCACCAGCGCTAAAGCGGGAGTTGGGTCCGGGGAGCTGTTTTTT.

The chain has TRBV27 and TRBJ1-1; D unresolved. CDR3 length: 14 amino acids. Per germline, CDR1 MNHEY and CDR2 SMNVEV (reference sequence). Deletions cut 5 bases from V and 0 bases from J, with 10 bases between. The CDR3 region has the DNA TGTGCCAGCAGTGCCCTCCAGATGAACACTGAAGCTTTCTTT. As protein: CASSALQMNTEAFF.